These 4 T cell receptor beta chains were sequenced from one sample in a study of control samples from healthy donors and cancer patients. Sequencing was performed with immunoSEQ multiplex PCR; in TCRdb, only in-frame clones are kept and a portion is missing. The sample lists around 130,000 clones, under 90% occurring once. Sequencing was performed on PBMCs. Receptors were obtained from a man between 50 and 59 years old with head and neck cancer.

In its sample, this clone was seen a few times. The rearrangement links TRBV2 to TRBJ2-5; unclear D gene. The V end was cut by 4 bases, the J end by 8 bases, with 8 bases between. The CDR3 is made up of 11 amino acids. CDR1 and CDR2 from the germline V gene are SNHLY and FYNNEI. The CDR3 nucleotides are TGTGCCAGCAGTGCGGTGGTTACCCAGTACTTC. It codes for CASSAVVTQYF.

The chain has TRBV4-1 and TRBJ2-1; tentatively, D is TRBD1 (5 bases). The CDR3 is 16 amino acids. Deletions cut 1 base from V and 4 bases from J, with 14 bases between. Germline CDR1 and CDR2: MGHRA and YSYEKL. For the CDR3, the DNA is TGCGCCAGCAGCCAAGGAAATAGCAGACAGTACAATGAGCAGTTCTTC. Its protein is CASSQGNSRQYNEQFF.

The V gene is TRBV5-1, the J gene TRBJ2-5; 10 bases are a match to TRBD1. This CDR3 contains 14 residues. V trimming: 3 bases; J trimming: 1 base; junction bases outside the gene matches: 0. Looked up from germline, CDR1 is SGHRS and CDR2 is YFSETQ. The chain's CDR3 is CASSWDRGQETQYF. CDR3 in DNA: TGCGCCAGCAGCTGGGACAGGGGCCAAGAGACCCAGTACTTC.

This chain uses TRBV3-1 (or the pseudogene TRBV3-2) with TRBJ1-1; weak D call: TRBD1 (5 bases). The germline V gene encodes CDR1 LGHDT and CDR2 YNNKEL (reference sequence). Trimming stripped 1 base from V and 11 bases from J, with 11 bases between. The CDR3 spans 12 residues. The CDR3 DNA follows: TGTGCCAGCAGCCAAGGCAAAGCAGGGGCTTTCTTT. This translates into CASSQGKAGAFF.